The text below deals with one T cell receptor beta chain. CDR1 and CDR2 from the germline V gene are MGHRA and YSYEKL. Trimming left V 1 base short and J 10 bases short, with 14 bases between. The CDR3 totals 14 residues. The data stem from a study of radiotherapy plus CTLA-4 blockade in lung cancer. Data came from immunoSEQ multiplex PCR; TCRdb stores just in-frame clones and leaves some out. The table lists tens of thousands of clones, around 79% of them singletons. The sequence derives from a human donor with non-small cell lung cancer who had stable disease on radiotherapy plus ipilimumab. Here the sequenced sample was peripheral blood, taken from a patient treated with radiotherapy plus ipilimumab. This chain uses TRBV4-1 with TRBJ2-1; D gene ambiguous. This chain's CDR3 is CASSQGGRIYEQFF. CDR3 DNA sequence: TGCGCCAGCAGCCAAGGTGGAAGAATCTACGAGCAGTTCTTC.